Listed below are T cell receptor beta chains from one sample, sequenced in a study of blood T cell repertoires in COVID-19. The repertoire was sequenced with immunoSEQ multiplex PCR; TCRdb's copy has only in-frame clones and lacks some. The sample carries 250,000 to 350,000 clones, about 85% recorded once. Sequenced: peripheral blood. The origin of the receptors is a man in his late teens or twenties with active or convalescent COVID-19. Both conserved end residues are trimmed from each CDR3. The order of the fields is J gene, V gene, CDR3 protein.

J: TRBJ1-1
V: TRBV18
CDR3: ASSPQGNTEAF

J: TRBJ1-4
V: TRBV10-3
CDR3: AISEGTPTTNEKLF

J: TRBJ2-1
V: TRBV7-3
CDR3: ASSLRGDSLNEQF

J: TRBJ2-1
V: TRBV7-2
CDR3: ASSLEGGAYNEQF

J: TRBJ2-2
V: TRBV18
CDR3: ASSPQTGVTGELF

J: TRBJ1-2
V: TRBV11-2
CDR3: ASSQTTGPRGYGYT

J: TRBJ2-7
V: TRBV19
CDR3: ASSINLREQY

J: TRBJ1-3
V: TRBV11-3
CDR3: ASSLSPGNTIY

J: TRBJ2-2
V: TRBV7-8
CDR3: ASILGVLADTGELF

J: TRBJ2-2
V: TRBV27
CDR3: ASWTRTGGTGELF

J: TRBJ2-1
V: TRBV14
CDR3: ASSLGTGEWF

J: TRBJ2-7
V: TRBV6-6
CDR3: ASRQAMDEQY

J: TRBJ2-3
V: TRBV10-3
CDR3: AISEGQSEAQY

J: TRBJ1-6
V: TRBV12-5
CDR3: ASGGWGRPNSPLH

J: TRBJ2-7
V: TRBV7-9
CDR3: ASSLVGQGVEEQY

J: TRBJ2-3
V: TRBV18
CDR3: ASSPYPSGGDTDTQY

J: TRBJ2-5
V: TRBV3-1/TRBV3-2
CDR3: ASQIGLAINQETQY

J: TRBJ2-3
V: TRBV10-1
CDR3: ASSPDRSTDTQY

J: TRBJ1-5
V: TRBV6-5
CDR3: ASSTGPGPPQH

J: TRBJ1-1
V: TRBV5-1
CDR3: ASSYTGNTEAF

J: TRBJ2-1
V: TRBV27
CDR3: ASRPIIAGGEQF

J: TRBJ1-6
V: TRBV5-1
CDR3: ASSLDKADNSPLH

J: TRBJ2-4
V: TRBV6-5
CDR3: ASTNHNREGNIQY

J: TRBJ1-6
V: TRBV7-9
CDR3: ASSRRMGQGAYNSPLH

J: TRBJ1-1
V: TRBV20-1
CDR3: SASPNSGGTEAF

J: TRBJ2-1
V: TRBV21-1
CDR3: ASRKSRDRFGDNEQF

J: TRBJ2-3
V: TRBV28
CDR3: ASSLDRGTDTQY

J: TRBJ2-1
V: TRBV5-1
CDR3: ASSFLGLAQF

J: TRBJ2-1
V: TRBV19
CDR3: ASTPLGQGSNEQF

J: TRBJ1-1
V: TRBV4-2
CDR3: ASSHLDRNTEAF

J: TRBJ1-2
V: TRBV19
CDR3: ASSILAGTGGRGGYT

J: TRBJ1-2
V: TRBV7-9
CDR3: ASSFQGNYGYT

J: TRBJ1-2
V: TRBV7-9
CDR3: ASSPNPDGSG

J: TRBJ1-4
V: TRBV12-5
CDR3: ASGATGLTNEKLF

J: TRBJ2-1
V: TRBV7-8
CDR3: ASSSDRGTYNEQF

J: TRBJ2-1
V: TRBV7-7
CDR3: ASSKTGSSYNEQF

J: TRBJ2-7
V: TRBV14
CDR3: ASSQDARLSGTGGLWEQY

J: TRBJ2-1
V: TRBV7-9
CDR3: ASSPSAGEEYNEQF

J: TRBJ1-4
V: TRBV5-1
CDR3: ASSPTVEYNEKLF

J: TRBJ2-7
V: TRBV28
CDR3: ASSLSPSGRAGDEQY

J: TRBJ2-2
V: TRBV9
CDR3: ASSSQGLAANTGELF

J: TRBJ1-2
V: TRBV2
CDR3: ASSEGAYGYT

J: TRBJ1-5
V: TRBV28
CDR3: ASGKGISNQPQH

J: TRBJ2-5
V: TRBV7-9
CDR3: ASSFPRQGGQETQY

J: TRBJ2-2
V: TRBV11-2
CDR3: ASRGSSGELF

J: TRBJ2-7
V: TRBV28
CDR3: ASDFGTGHTYEQY

J: TRBJ1-5
V: TRBV6-5
CDR3: ASSYEVGQPQH

J: TRBJ1-1
V: TRBV5-1
CDR3: ASSLGGRAEAF